Sequencing of this T cell receptor beta chain was carried out in a study of cytotoxic CD8 clonotypes in ibrutinib-treated CLL. On this clone itself: Its target is unknown.

Only in-frame clones appear in the TCRdb table, and some are missing; sequencing was by immunoSEQ multiplex PCR. The sample includes 65,000 to 85,000 clones, 90% seen only once; the top ten take approximately 3%. Germline loops: CDR1 MGHDK, CDR2 SYGVNS. Trimming pared 5 bases from V and 6 bases from J, leaving 25 bases between. The CDR3 extends over 17 amino acids. Study-wide findings and caveats: Before falling back toward baseline at progression, clonality had risen at the time of ibrutinib response. The study sampled sustained-remission and progressing patients at different times. Researchers report that baseline clonality outpaced age-matched healthy donors and tracked circulating CD8+ T-cell counts.

The material sequenced was PBMCs, taken after 12 months of ibrutinib treatment. V usage is TRBV25-1 and J usage is TRBJ1-1; the D is unclear. This clonotype was sampled from a human donor with chronic lymphocytic leukemia. The CDR3 nucleotides are TGTGCCAGCAGTCTGAAGGGCGGGAGTTTATTTTACGCTGAAGCTTTCTTT. Translating gives CASSLKGGSLFYAEAFF.